Following are 31 T cell receptor beta chains from one sample sequenced in a study of T cells in Graves' hyperthyroidism and ophthalmopathy. Amplification of TCR beta CDR3 regions was performed using RNA transcripts as template. With the HTBI primer set, the TCR CDR3 went through a first round of RT-PCR. TCRdb re-called the multiplex PCR reads through MiXCR, storing one row per CDR3 protein. The table records around 450,000 distinct CDR3 sequences, roughly 13% of them present only once. Source material: blood. Every receptor here comes from a woman between 18 and 29 years old with Graves' hyperthyroidism.

Only a few counts were recorded for this clonotype. The rearrangement joins TRBV30 to TRBJ2-1; 9 bases agree with TRBD2. V was clipped by 3 bases and J by 0 bases; unmatched bases: 6. The length of the CDR3 is 16 residues. Germline values: CDR1 GTSNPN, CDR2 SVGIG (reference sequence). Here the CDR3 DNA reads TGTGCCTGGAGCCCTACGGGACTAGCCTCCTACAATGAGCAGTTCTTC. It is translated as CAWSPTGLASYNEQFF. Full variable domain (remainder filled in from reference TRBV30 and TRBJ2-1): SQTIHQWPATLVQPVGSPLSLECTVEGTSNPNLYWYRQAAGRGLQLLFYSVGIGQISSEVPQNLSASRPQDRQFILSSKKLLLSDSGFYLCAWSPTGLASYNEQFFGPGTRLTVL.

This clonotype has ten or more counts. The DNA of the CDR3 is TGTGCCAGCAGCCTAGTTTTTACTGAAGCTTTCTTT. Residues: CASSLVFTEAFF. This chain links TRBV12-3 or TRBV12-4 with TRBJ1-1; D unresolved. The CDR3 sequence is 12 residues long. Trimming took off 6 bases at V and 5 bases at J, with 10 bases between the two ends.

The J gene is TRBJ2-2, the V gene TRBV10-3; 12 positions match TRBD2. This CDR3 is built from 20 residues. The ends lost 3 bases at V and 0 bases at J; junction bases unmatched: 11. Looked up from germline, CDR1 is ENHRY and CDR2 is SYGVKD. The CDR3 region has the DNA TGTGCCATCAGTGACCCATGGACTAGCGGGAACGTCGCGAACACCGGGGAGCTGTTTTTT. It yields the protein CAISDPWTSGNVANTGELFF.

This clonotype has more than one count but fewer than ten. This chain uses TRBV10-3 with TRBJ2-1; 8 nucleotides align to TRBD2. Trimming cost V 8 bases and J 8 bases; bases outside gene matches: 5. Germline V gene data show CDR1 as ENHRY and CDR2 as SYGVKD. This CDR3 spans 12 amino acids. Here the CDR3 reads CAIGGRPDEQFF. The CDR3 DNA reads TGTGCCATCGGCGGGAGGCCCGATGAGCAGTTCTTC.

With respect to this clonotype: This may be a read error, as it is one base from a much larger clone. The chain joins TRBV9 to TRBJ2-3; D gene uncertain. With 4 bases removed from V and 2 bases from J, the gap between germline ends came to 8 bases. Germline-derived CDR1 and CDR2 are SGDLS and YYNGEE. The CDR3 is made up of 13 amino acids. CDR3 residues: CASSRTLTDTQYF. CDR3 DNA sequence: TGTGCCAGCAGCCGGACGCTCACAGATACGCAGTATTTT.

The table lists this clonotype with many counts. V usage is TRBV11-2 and J usage is TRBJ2-1, with 8 bases aligning to TRBD2. Trimming at V came to 5 bases and at J to 3 bases, leaving 6 bases not matched to a gene. The CDR3 length is 15 residues. Germline V lookup: CDR1 SGHAT, CDR2 FQNNGV. CDR3 loop: CASSPVAGIYNEQFF. The CDR3 nucleotides are TGTGCCAGCAGCCCGGTAGCGGGAATCTACAATGAGCAGTTCTTC.

Concerning this clonotype itself: A much larger clone differs from this one at a single base, so this may be a read error. The V gene is TRBV7-9, the J gene TRBJ2-2; either TRBD1 or TRBD2 may fit D (5 bases each). Germline assignment: CDR1 SEHNR and CDR2 FQNEAQ (reference sequence). The CDR3 has 13 amino acids. The CDR3 DNA is TGTGCCAGCAGCTCATTGGGGACCGGGGAGCCGTTTTTT. Residues: CASSSLGTGEPFF. Using reference TRBV7-9 and TRBJ2-2 for the parts outside the CDR3, the full variable domain is DTGVSQNPRHKITKRGQNVTFRCDPISEHNRLYWYRQTLGQGPEFLTYFQNEAQLEKSRLLSDRFSAERPKGSFSTLEIQRTEQGDSAMYLCASSSLGTGEPFFGEGSRLTVL.

The table lists this clonotype with many counts. The chain recombines TRBV7-3 with TRBJ2-3, with TRBD1 matching over 11 bases. In germline, CDR1 is SGHTA, CDR2 FQGTGA. The CDR3 totals 15 residues. V shed 5 bases, J shed 4 bases, and the junction held 5 bases outside the gene matches. In nucleotides, the CDR3 is TGTGCCAGCAGCCCGGGACAGGGGGGGTCAGATACGCAGTATTTT. It yields the protein CASSPGQGGSDTQYF. Combining the CDR3 with reference TRBV7-3 and TRBJ2-3 gives the whole variable domain GAGVSQTPSNKVTEKGKYVELRCDPISGHTALYWYRQSLGQGPEFLIYFQGTGAADDSGLPNDRFFAVRPEGSVSTLKIQRTERGDSAVYLCASSPGQGGSDTQYFGPGTRLTVL.

V gene TRBV20-1 combines with J gene TRBJ2-3, with D maybe TRBD1 (6 bases). The V end was cut by 3 bases, the J end by 4 bases, with 11 bases between. Germline-derived CDR1 and CDR2 are DFQATT and SNEGSKA (reference sequence). This CDR3 is built from 13 residues. In DNA form, the CDR3 reads TGCAGTGCTAGTACACAGGGTCCAGATACGCAGTATTTT. Translating it yields CSASTQGPDTQYF.

The V and J genes are TRBV19 and TRBJ2-1; 13 nucleotides line up with TRBD2. Germline V gene sequence: CDR1 LNHDA, CDR2 SQIVND (reference sequence). After removal of 6 bases from V and 5 bases from J, the junction contained 4 bases not matched to a gene. The CDR3 spans 15 residues. The CDR3 reads CASRPGLAGDNEQFF. The CDR3 DNA sequence: TGTGCCAGTAGGCCCGGACTAGCGGGAGACAATGAGCAGTTCTTC.

This clonotype has a count of ten or more. V gene TRBV27 combines with J gene TRBJ1-4, with 12 positions matching TRBD1. V lost 3 bases, J lost 6 bases, and 8 bases stayed unmatched. The CDR3 loop spans 17 amino acids. Germline V gene sequence: CDR1 MNHEY, CDR2 SMNVEV (reference sequence). CDR3 DNA: TGTGCCAGCAGTTTTACGGGACAGGGGGCAGGGGATGAAAAACTGTTTTTT. Translated: CASSFTGQGAGDEKLFF. The variable domain in full, completed from reference TRBV27 and TRBJ1-4, reads EAQVTQNPRYLITVTGKKLTVTCSQNMNHEYMSWYRQDPGLGLRQIYYSMNVEVTDKGDVPEGYKVSRKEKRNFPLILESPSPNQTSLYFCASSFTGQGAGDEKLFFGSGTQLSVL.

The chain joins TRBV28 to TRBJ1-2; D possibly corresponds to TRBD1 (6 bases). The ends were cut back, 5 bases at V and 7 bases at J, with 20 bases in the middle. CDR3 length equals 15 residues. The V gene's germline CDR1 is MDHEN and CDR2 SYDVKM. The CDR3 nucleotides are TGTGCCAGCAGTGTCACAGGGAGTTCGATGGGTGGCTACACCTTC. Its translation: CASSVTGSSMGGYTF.

This clonotype was detected only a few times. The chain recombines TRBV9 with TRBJ2-7; TRBD2 matches 8 bases. The V gene end was trimmed by 1 base and the J gene end by 2 bases; junction bases not matched to a gene: 5. The CDR3 has 15 residues. The germline V gene encodes CDR1 SGDLS and CDR2 YYNGEE. The CDR3 DNA reads as TGTGCCAGCAGCGTATCCGGGAGGGGTCCCTACGAGCAGTACTTC. Translation gives CASSVSGRGPYEQYF. The variable domain in full, with the rest retrieved from reference TRBV9 and TRBJ2-7, is DSGVTQTPKHLITATGQRVTLRCSPRSGDLSVYWYQQSLDQGLQFLIQYYNGEERAKGNILERFSAQQFPDLHSELNLSSLELGDSALYFCASSVSGRGPYEQYFGPGTRLTVT.

This clonotype showed up many times. V usage is TRBV20-1 and J usage is TRBJ2-2; 9 nucleotides line up with TRBD2. From germline, CDR1 is DFQATT and CDR2 SNEGSKA (reference sequence). The V and J ends lost 5 bases and 3 bases, in that order; junction bases with no gene match: 7. The CDR3 length is 15 residues. CDR3 in DNA: TGCAGTGCTCGGACTAGCGAGACTTACACCGGGGAGCTGTTTTTT. It translates to CSARTSETYTGELFF.

This clonotype was picked up a small number of times. This chain joins TRBV7-9 and TRBJ2-2; no clear D gene. Trimming removed 8 bases at V and 3 bases at J, with 7 bases between. CDR1 and CDR2 from the germline V gene are SEHNR and FQNEAQ (reference sequence). The CDR3 is made up of 12 amino acids. Here the CDR3 reads CASQGYTGELFF. The CDR3 DNA sequence: TGTGCCAGCCAAGGCTACACCGGGGAGCTGTTTTTT.

This clonotype was detected ten times or more. The genes are TRBV5-1 and TRBJ1-1, with D unresolved. V shed 0 bases and J shed 9 bases, with 15 bases lying between them. This CDR3 spans 14 amino acids. Germline V gene data show CDR1 as SGHRS and CDR2 as YFSETQ. CDR3: CASSLERAQSQAFF. DNA of the CDR3: TGCGCCAGCAGCTTGGAGAGGGCTCAGAGCCAAGCTTTCTTT. Full variable domain (remainder filled in from reference TRBV5-1 and TRBJ1-1): KAGVTQTPRYLIKTRGQQVTLSCSPISGHRSVSWYQQTPGQGLQFLFEYFSETQRNKGNFPGRFSGRQFSNSRSEMNVSTLELGDSALYLCASSLERAQSQAFFGQGTRLTVV.

This clonotype was observed at least ten times. The rearrangement links TRBV19 to TRBJ1-2, with D maybe TRBD1 (5 bases). This CDR3 contains 14 residues. Deletions cut 9 bases from V and 4 bases from J, with 18 bases between. In germline, CDR1 is LNHDA, CDR2 SQIVND (reference sequence). The CDR3 sequence is CASVRDHGLYGYTF. CDR3 DNA sequence: TGTGCCAGCGTCCGGGACCACGGGCTCTATGGCTACACCTTC.

J is TRBJ1-5 and V is TRBV9; D ambiguous. V was pared by 0 bases and J by 3 bases, with 10 bases between. There are 15 residues in the CDR3. The germline V gene encodes CDR1 SGDLS and CDR2 YYNGEE. CDR3: CASSVAPNSNQPQHF. The CDR3 nucleotides read TGTGCCAGCAGCGTAGCCCCCAACTCCAATCAGCCCCAGCATTTT.

This clonotype has a handful of counts. V usage is TRBV10-3 and J usage is TRBJ2-7, with D unresolved. Trimming took 4 bases from V and 3 from J, leaving 7 bases between them. Germline CDR1 and CDR2: ENHRY and SYGVKD. The CDR3 loop spans 12 amino acids. The DNA for the CDR3 is TGTGCCATCAGTGGTGACAACTACGAGCAGTACTTC. This codes for CAISGDNYEQYF.

Many counts were recorded for this clonotype. V usage is TRBV6-4 and J usage is TRBJ2-1; 9 bases map to TRBD2. The trim removed 2 bases at V and 5 bases at J, leaving 4 bases unmatched. Germline lookup yields CDR1 MRHNA and CDR2 SNTAGT. CDR3 size: 15 residues. CDR3 coding DNA: TGTGCCAGCAGTGACACTAGCGGGCCCCACAATGAGCAGTTCTTC. Translation gives CASSDTSGPHNEQFF.

In this sample, this clonotype turned up many times. The chain has TRBV3-1 and TRBJ1-5, with D possibly matching TRBD1 (5 bases). Germline lookup yields CDR1 LGHDT and CDR2 YNNKEL (reference sequence). The CDR3 totals 15 residues. Trimming stripped 4 bases from V and 7 bases from J, with 17 bases between. The CDR3 loop reads CASSPSAGIGQPQHF. The DNA for the CDR3 is TGTGCCAGCAGCCCAAGTGCAGGGATAGGACAGCCCCAGCATTTT.

This clonotype was picked up many times. The V and J genes are TRBV7-9 and TRBJ2-3; D call uncertain. The V gene lost 5 bases and the J gene lost 0 bases, with 9 bases spanning the gap. This CDR3 comprises 14 residues. The germline gives CDR1 SEHNR, CDR2 FQNEAQ (reference sequence). The chain's CDR3 is CASSTERSTDTQYF. Written as DNA, the CDR3 is TGTGCCAGCAGCACGGAACGTAGCACAGATACGCAGTATTTT.

This clonotype occurred many times. The rearrangement links TRBV7-2 to TRBJ2-1; maybe TRBD2 (5 bases). Trimming stripped 4 bases from V and 4 bases from J, with 17 bases between. From germline, CDR1 is SGHTA and CDR2 FQGNSA. This CDR3 contains 16 residues. CDR3 sequence: CASSSQGLRIYNEQFF. The CDR3 DNA reads TGTGCCAGCAGCTCCCAAGGACTGAGAATTTACAATGAGCAGTTCTTC.

Comments on this clonotype: A clone one base away is much larger, so this may be a read error. V and J are TRBV5-1 and TRBJ2-5; 9 bases are shared with TRBD2. The J call may not be correct, given that the DNA end is closer to TRBJ2-1. This CDR3 spans 16 amino acids. CDR1 is SGHRS, CDR2 YFSETQ, per germline. Here the CDR3 DNA reads TGCGCCAGCAGCTTTACTGCAGCGGGAGGCACAGAGACCCAGTTCTTC. This translates into CASSFTAAGGTETQFF.

V is TRBV10-3 and J is TRBJ1-6; perhaps TRBD1 as D (5 bases). The CDR3 is made up of 15 amino acids. Trimming pared 5 bases from V and 7 bases from J, leaving 15 bases between. Germline CDR1 and CDR2: ENHRY and SYGVKD. The CDR3 coding sequence is TGTGCCATCAGTTCCGGGACCCCGGGGAATTCACCCCTCCACTTT. Protein sequence: CAISSGTPGNSPLHF.

This clonotype was seen more than once but under ten times. The junction shows a germline mismatch at one end, possibly a read error. The rearrangement links TRBV4-1 to TRBJ2-7; tentatively, D is TRBD1 (6 bases). The CDR3 extends over 15 amino acids. Germline V gene lookup returns CDR1 MGHRA and CDR2 YSYEKL. Written as DNA, the CDR3 is TGCGCAAGCAGCCAACCGGGACAAAAACTTGGAGAGCAGTACTTC. Encoded protein: CASSQPGQKLGEQYF.

This clonotype was detected ten times or more. This chain links TRBV28 with TRBJ2-2; 12 nucleotides agree with TRBD2. The germline V gene encodes CDR1 MDHEN and CDR2 SYDVKM. The CDR3 has 17 amino acids. Losses at the gene ends were 3 bases for V and 3 bases for J; bases not matched to a gene: 5. Here the CDR3 reads CASSFPPSGRDTGELFF. The CDR3 DNA sequence: TGTGCCAGCAGTTTCCCCCCTAGCGGGAGGGACACCGGGGAGCTGTTTTTT.

In its sample, this clonotype was seen a few times. The rearrangement uses TRBV6-2 or TRBV6-3 and TRBJ1-5; D remains unclear. The CDR3 covers 12 residues. From germline, CDR1 is MNHEY and CDR2 SVGEGT. Deletions cut 4 bases from V and 6 bases from J, with 7 bases between. The chain's CDR3 is CASSWFSQPQHF. DNA of the CDR3: TGTGCCAGCAGTTGGTTTTCTCAGCCCCAGCATTTT.

This clonotype turned up a few times. V usage is TRBV19 and J usage is TRBJ1-2; D is unclear. Trimming shortened V by 1 base and J by 1 base, and 13 bases separated the two germline ends. Germline V gene lookup returns CDR1 LNHDA and CDR2 SQIVND (reference sequence). The CDR3 consists of 16 residues. As DNA, the CDR3 is TGTGCCAGTAGTATAGTCCTACGATCAGATAACTATGGCTACACCTTC. Translated, it gives CASSIVLRSDNYGYTF. The complete variable domain, with remaining parts taken from reference TRBV19 and TRBJ1-2, reads DGGITQSPKYLFRKEGQNVTLSCEQNLNHDAMYWYRQDPGQGLRLIYYSQIVNDFQKGDIAEGYSVSREKKESFPLTVTSAQKNPTAFYLCASSIVLRSDNYGYTFGSGTRLTVV.

This clonotype was seen many times. V and J are TRBV11-2 and TRBJ2-2; 11 bases line up with TRBD2. Per the germline V gene, CDR1 is SGHAT and CDR2 is FQNNGV. The CDR3 consists of 16 residues. Losses at the gene ends were 3 bases for V and 6 bases for J; bases not matched to a gene: 6. The CDR3 loop reads CASSFLTSGIPGELFF. The CDR3 DNA is TGTGCCAGCAGCTTCTTGACTAGCGGGATCCCCGGGGAGCTGTTTTTT.

The rearrangement joins TRBV5-1 to TRBJ2-1, with D tentatively TRBD2 (7 bases). Between the trimmed V and J ends, which lost 0 bases and 4 bases, there was a span of 11 bases. The germline V gene has CDR1 SGHRS and CDR2 YFSETQ. This CDR3 is 15 amino acids long. CDR3 sequence: CASSLAEGGYNEQFF. Here the CDR3 DNA reads TGCGCCAGCAGCTTGGCGGAGGGGGGGTACAATGAGCAGTTCTTC. Full variable domain (missing parts from reference TRBV5-1 and TRBJ2-1): KAGVTQTPRYLIKTRGQQVTLSCSPISGHRSVSWYQQTPGQGLQFLFEYFSETQRNKGNFPGRFSGRQFSNSRSEMNVSTLELGDSALYLCASSLAEGGYNEQFFGPGTRLTVL.